The 31 T cell receptor beta chains listed next were all sequenced from one sample in a study of T cells after yellow fever vaccination. TCRdb redid the calling of the 5' RACE reads with MiXCR, one entry per CDR3 protein. The data contain some 550,000 distinct CDR3 sequences, roughly 21% of them singletons. This specimen consisted of PBMCs, obtained 15 days after the yellow fever booster vaccination. The receptors originated from a man aged 30 to 45 who received the YFV17D yellow fever vaccine.

In its sample, this clonotype was seen a few times. The chain recombines TRBV7-8 with TRBJ2-5, with TRBD1 matching over 8 bases. After removal of 3 bases from V and 4 bases from J, the junction contained 10 bases not matched to a gene. CDR1 is SGHVS, CDR2 FQNEAQ, per germline. This CDR3 has 16 amino acids. Written as DNA, the CDR3 is TGTGCCAGCAGCTTCGTAGGCAGGGGGCCGCGAGAGACCCAGTACTTC. This sequence encodes CASSFVGRGPRETQYF.

The CDR3 sequence is CASSEDGGSSYEQYF. The CDR3, as DNA: TGCGCCAGCAGTGAGGACGGCGGCAGCTCCTACGAGCAGTACTTC. The V call is TRBV10-1, the J call TRBJ2-7; no firm D call. The CDR3 runs to 15 residues. V shed 2 bases and J shed 0 bases, with 11 bases lying between them. Germline V gene sequence: CDR1 WNHNN, CDR2 SYGVQD (reference sequence).

This clonotype was observed a handful of times. The gene calls are TRBV5-1 and TRBJ2-2; the D gene is possibly TRBD1 (5 bases). Germline values: CDR1 SGHRS, CDR2 YFSETQ. The CDR3 is 16 residues long. V was pared by 1 base and J by 2 bases, with 12 bases between. This chain's CDR3 is CASSLSGAGNTGELFF. CDR3 in DNA: TGCGCCAGCAGCTTGTCTGGGGCAGGTAACACCGGGGAGCTGTTTTTT.

This clonotype was seen a few times. CDR3 in amino acids: CASRIGQGTVGELFF. CDR3 sequence (DNA): TGTGCCAGCAGGATTGGACAGGGGACGGTCGGGGAGCTGTTTTTT. This rearrangement joins TRBV7-2 to TRBJ2-2, with TRBD1 matching over 9 bases. CDR1 SGHTA and CDR2 FQGNSA come from the germline V gene. Unmatched junction bases numbered 9, after V lost 6 bases and J lost 7 bases. This CDR3 spans 15 amino acids.

J is TRBJ2-5 and V is TRBV12-3 or TRBV12-4, with 8 bases aligning to TRBD2. CDR3 size: 16 residues. V was clipped by 4 bases and J by 3 bases; unmatched bases: 10. CDR3 loop: CASSYDLAGVEETQYF. DNA for the CDR3: TGTGCCAGCAGTTACGACCTAGCGGGCGTGGAAGAGACCCAGTACTTC.

Regarding this clonotype: One end of the junction does not line up with germline, which may come from a read error. The rearrangement links TRBV12-3 or TRBV12-4 to TRBJ1-5; D gene ambiguous. CDR3 length: 13 amino acids. This chain's CDR3 is CASSQSSKQPQHF. The CDR3 nucleotides are TGTGCCAGCAGCCAGTCTAGCAAACAGCCCCAGCATTTT.

The chain is built from TRBV12-3 or TRBV12-4 and TRBJ2-5; D unclear. The V end lost 7 bases, the J end lost 6 bases, and 21 bases lay between the germline ends. This CDR3 spans 15 amino acids. CDR3 region: CASIPRAQRTKTQYF. CDR3 DNA: TGTGCCAGCATCCCCCGAGCACAACGAACCAAGACCCAGTACTTC.

The chain uses TRBV6-6 and TRBJ1-6; no definite D call. Trimming took off 6 bases at V and 10 bases at J, with 7 bases between the two ends. This CDR3 is built from 11 residues. From germline, CDR1 is MNHNY and CDR2 SVGAGI (reference sequence). The CDR3 sequence is CASRQESPLHF. Written as DNA, the CDR3 is TGTGCCAGCAGGCAGGAGTCACCCCTCCACTTT.

The chain employs TRBV18 and TRBJ2-3; tentative D call: TRBD1 (5 bases). The germline V gene encodes CDR1 KGHSH and CDR2 LQKENI. With 3 bases removed from V and 2 bases from J, the gap between germline ends came to 12 bases. The CDR3 is made up of 15 amino acids. The CDR3 nucleotides are TGTGCCAGCTCACCCCATTTTGGGGCCACAGATACGCAGTATTTT. Protein: CASSPHFGATDTQYF.

There are a few counts of this clonotype. The junction does not match germline at one end; this may be a read error. The chain uses TRBV4-3 and TRBJ2-7, with D uncertain. CDR1 and CDR2 from the germline V gene are LGHNA and YSLEER. This CDR3 comprises 8 residues. This CDR3 is CASSQDHF. Written as DNA, the CDR3 is TGCGCCAGCAGCCAAGATCACTTC.

This clonotype was seen a few times. This chain joins TRBV9 and TRBJ2-7; D may be TRBD2 (6 bases). Looked up from germline, CDR1 is SGDLS and CDR2 is YYNGEE. Trimming removed 0 bases from V and 3 bases from J, with 10 bases in between. The CDR3 extends over 14 amino acids. This CDR3 is CASSVGSEGYEQYF. As DNA, the CDR3 is TGTGCCAGCAGCGTAGGCTCGGAGGGCTACGAGCAGTACTTC.

This clonotype has just a few counts. The chain couples TRBV27 to TRBJ2-3; D ambiguous. The CDR3 spans 13 residues. Trimming removed 5 bases from V and 1 base from J, with 7 bases in between. Germline CDR1 MNHEY, CDR2 SMNVEV (reference sequence). The CDR3 DNA follows: TGTGCCAGCAGTACCTTGGGCACAGATACGCAGTATTTT. It codes for CASSTLGTDTQYF.

The V and J genes are TRBV7-2 and TRBJ2-5; no reliable D call. Germline V gene lookup returns CDR1 SGHTA and CDR2 FQGNSA. There are 15 residues in the CDR3. V was cut by 3 bases and J by 5 bases, with 16 bases left in between. In nucleotides, the CDR3 is TGTGCCAGCAGCTTCTCACCAGTCCTTGGCGAGACCCAGTACTTC. This sequence encodes CASSFSPVLGETQYF.

CDR3 in DNA: TGTGCCAGCAGCTCGTACCCGAGGTGGGCTGGGGCCAACGTCCTGACTTTC. Translated: CASSSYPRWAGANVLTF. This chain connects TRBV13 to TRBJ2-6; D not certain. V lost 4 bases and J lost 2, with 15 bases in between. The CDR3 runs 17 residues. Germline V lookup: CDR1 PRHDT, CDR2 FYEKMQ (reference sequence). Looking up the rest from reference TRBV13 and TRBJ2-6 gives the full variable domain: AAGVIQSPRHLIKEKRETATLKCYPIPRHDTVYWYQQGPGQDPQFLISFYEKMQSDKGSIPDRFSAQQFSDYHSELNMSSLELGDSALYFCASSSYPRWAGANVLTFGAGSRLTVL.

This chain uses TRBV7-2 with TRBJ2-5; the match to TRBD2 covers 7 bases. CDR3 size: 14 residues. Germline assignment: CDR1 SGHTA and CDR2 FQGNSA. Germline trimming cut 3 bases from V and 5 bases from J; bases unmatched to any gene: 6. The CDR3 DNA reads as TGTGCCAGCAGCTTTTGGGGAGGGCTGGAGACCCAGTACTTC. Translating gives CASSFWGGLETQYF.

Only a few counts were recorded for this clonotype. The V call is TRBV27, the J call TRBJ1-2; D perhaps matches TRBD1 (5 bases). Germline V CDR1 and CDR2: MNHEY, SMNVEV (reference sequence). The CDR3 contains 11 residues. Trimming took off 6 bases at V and 10 bases at J, with 12 bases between the two ends. The CDR3 here is CASRSTGSYTF. The CDR3 DNA sequence: TGTGCCAGCAGAAGCACAGGTTCCTACACCTTC.

The chain joins TRBV27 to TRBJ2-1; D is perhaps TRBD2 (5 bases). V lost 3 bases and J lost 3, with 12 bases in between. The CDR3 sequence is 15 residues long. Germline V gene lookup returns CDR1 MNHEY and CDR2 SMNVEV (reference sequence). CDR3 bases: TGTGCCAGCAGTTTGTCCGGGATCCGCTACAATGAGCAGTTCTTC. The encoded protein is CASSLSGIRYNEQFF.

The V gene is TRBV19, the J gene TRBJ2-2, with D possibly being TRBD1 (5 bases). In germline, CDR1 is LNHDA, CDR2 SQIVND (reference sequence). The CDR3 is 14 residues long. V gave up 5 bases and J gave up 3 bases, with 10 bases separating them. The CDR3: CASSFSGHTGELFF. The CDR3, as DNA: TGTGCCAGTAGTTTCTCAGGGCACACCGGGGAGCTGTTTTTT.

This clonotype was seen a handful of times. The V gene is TRBV27, the J gene TRBJ2-3; TRBD2 matches at 9 bases. Germline V lookup: CDR1 MNHEY, CDR2 SMNVEV (reference sequence). CDR3 length: 16 residues. The junction had 5 bases not matched to a gene; V was cut back by 4 bases and J by 0 bases. This chain's CDR3 is CASSSVAGGSTDTQYF. The CDR3 DNA follows: TGTGCCAGCAGTTCCGTTGCGGGAGGGAGCACAGATACGCAGTATTTT.

This clonotype came up a few times. This sequence joins TRBV4-3 and TRBJ1-1; D is possibly TRBD1 (5 bases). Trimming took off 6 bases at V and 1 base at J, with 9 bases between the two ends. The CDR3 totals 13 residues. Germline V lookup: CDR1 LGHNA, CDR2 YSLEER. The CDR3 DNA follows: TGCGCCAGCAGACGCGGGGCGAACACTGAAGCTTTCTTT. This gives the protein CASRRGANTEAFF.

This clonotype was detected a few times. The chain has TRBV29-1 and TRBJ1-1; D not certain. CDR3 length equals 12 residues. Trimming stripped 4 bases from V and 5 bases from J, with 11 bases between. The germline V gene encodes CDR1 SQVTM and CDR2 ANQGSEA. The CDR3 spells CSVGPGGTEAFF. The CDR3 DNA is TGCAGCGTTGGGCCGGGTGGGACTGAAGCTTTCTTT.

V gene TRBV27 combines with J gene TRBJ2-3; weak D call: TRBD2 (6 bases). This CDR3 has 16 residues. Germline CDR1 MNHEY, CDR2 SMNVEV (reference sequence). With 4 bases removed from V and 5 bases from J, the gap between germline ends came to 19 bases. This CDR3 is CASSSREWSTGDTQYF. The CDR3 DNA sequence: TGTGCCAGCAGTTCCCGGGAGTGGTCCACGGGAGATACGCAGTATTTT.

The V gene is TRBV12-3 or TRBV12-4, the J gene TRBJ2-1, with TRBD2 matching over 9 bases. The V gene end was trimmed by 6 bases and the J gene end by 10 bases; junction bases not matched to a gene: 13. This CDR3 region has 15 residues. The CDR3 region has the DNA TGTGCCAGCAGCCCGGGTAGCGGGAGCCCGGCGGAGCAGTTCTTC. It specifies CASSPGSGSPAEQFF.

A single count supports this clonotype. The V and J genes are TRBV29-1 and TRBJ2-5, with D maybe TRBD1 (5 bases). Between the trimmed V and J ends, which lost 3 bases and 10 bases, there was a span of 12 bases. Per germline, CDR1 SQVTM and CDR2 ANQGSEA. The CDR3 totals 11 residues. The CDR3 here is CSVDKGLDQYF. Here the CDR3 DNA reads TGCAGCGTTGATAAGGGGTTGGACCAGTACTTC.

The table lists this clonotype with a few counts. V gene TRBV5-1 combines with J gene TRBJ1-1; D ambiguous. Germline V gene data show CDR1 as SGHRS and CDR2 as YFSETQ. The germline V and J ends were trimmed by 6 bases and 0 bases, with 9 bases remaining between them. The CDR3 length is 13 residues. CDR3 loop: CASTADMNTEAFF. CDR3 nucleotides: TGCGCCAGCACCGCCGATATGAACACTGAAGCTTTCTTT.

V is TRBV5-6 and J is TRBJ2-7; TRBD1 or TRBD2 may be the D gene (5 bases each). Per the germline V gene, CDR1 is SGHDT and CDR2 is YYEEEE. The CDR3 has 14 amino acids. V was pared by 2 bases and J by 2 bases, with 11 bases between. In nucleotides, the CDR3 is TGTGCCAGCAGCTTTCCAGGGAGTGCCTACGAGCAGTACTTC. This translates into CASSFPGSAYEQYF.

This clonotype was seen a few times. V and J are TRBV7-9 and TRBJ1-6, with no clear D. V lost 5 bases, J lost 7 bases, and 9 bases lay in between. Germline values: CDR1 SEHNR, CDR2 FQNEAQ (reference sequence). This CDR3 comprises 13 residues. CDR3 bases: TGTGCCAGCAGCATCGACGGAAATTCACCCCTCCACTTT. Its protein is CASSIDGNSPLHF.

For the CDR3, the DNA is TGCGCCAGCAGCTTGGGACTAGAGGCAGATACGCAGTATTTT. Translated: CASSLGLEADTQYF. This sequence joins TRBV5-1 and TRBJ2-3; D might be TRBD2 (6 bases). In germline, CDR1 is SGHRS, CDR2 YFSETQ. The CDR3 runs 14 residues. Trimming shortened V by 0 bases and J by 4 bases, and 9 bases separated the two germline ends.

The V gene is TRBV12-3 or TRBV12-4, the J gene TRBJ2-4; D might be TRBD1 or TRBD2, each matching 6 bases. V was cut by 3 bases and J by 6 bases, with 15 bases left in between. The CDR3 spans 15 residues. In DNA form, the CDR3 reads TGTGCCAGCAGTTTGACGTTAGGGGGAGGAAACATTCAGTACTTC. Translating gives CASSLTLGGGNIQYF.

This clonotype showed up many times. The rearrangement links TRBV5-1 to TRBJ2-2; D not resolved. Deletions cut 5 bases from V and 3 bases from J, with 14 bases between. CDR1 and CDR2 from the germline V gene are SGHRS and YFSETQ. The CDR3 runs to 15 residues. The CDR3 DNA reads as TGCGCCAGCAGTGATAGAGGTTTGGACACCGGGGAGCTGTTTTTT. Translating gives CASSDRGLDTGELFF. Using reference TRBV5-1 and TRBJ2-2 for the parts outside the CDR3, the full variable domain is KAGVTQTPRYLIKTRGQQVTLSCSPISGHRSVSWYQQTPGQGLQFLFEYFSETQRNKGNFPGRFSGRQFSNSRSEMNVSTLELGDSALYLCASSDRGLDTGELFFGEGSRLTVL.

This clonotype appeared a few times. V gene TRBV18 combines with J gene TRBJ2-5; D call uncertain. Germline CDR1 is KGHSH and CDR2 is LQKENI. CDR3 size: 18 residues. Trimming took off 3 bases at V and 5 bases at J, with 25 bases between the two ends. The CDR3 loop is CASSPFRVIGSRKETQYF. The DNA of the CDR3 is TGTGCCAGCTCACCGTTTCGTGTTATCGGTTCAAGGAAGGAGACCCAGTACTTC.